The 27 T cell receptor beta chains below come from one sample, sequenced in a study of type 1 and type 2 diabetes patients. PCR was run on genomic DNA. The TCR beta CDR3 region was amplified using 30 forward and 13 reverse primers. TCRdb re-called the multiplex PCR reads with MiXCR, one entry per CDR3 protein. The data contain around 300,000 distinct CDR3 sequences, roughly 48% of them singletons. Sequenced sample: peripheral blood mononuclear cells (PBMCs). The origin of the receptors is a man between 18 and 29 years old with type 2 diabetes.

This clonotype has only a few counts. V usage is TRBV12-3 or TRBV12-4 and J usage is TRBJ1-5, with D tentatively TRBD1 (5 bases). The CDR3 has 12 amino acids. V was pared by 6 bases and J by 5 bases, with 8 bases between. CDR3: CASRLGDQPQHF. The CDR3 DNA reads TGTGCCAGCAGGTTGGGGGATCAGCCCCAGCATTTT.

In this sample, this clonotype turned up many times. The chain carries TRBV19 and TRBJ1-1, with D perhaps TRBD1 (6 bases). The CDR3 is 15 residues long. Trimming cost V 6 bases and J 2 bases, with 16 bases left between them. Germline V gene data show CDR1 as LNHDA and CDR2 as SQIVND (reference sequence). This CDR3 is CASRRSGASNTEAFF. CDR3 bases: TGTGCCAGTAGACGTTCAGGGGCCAGTAACACTGAAGCTTTCTTT.

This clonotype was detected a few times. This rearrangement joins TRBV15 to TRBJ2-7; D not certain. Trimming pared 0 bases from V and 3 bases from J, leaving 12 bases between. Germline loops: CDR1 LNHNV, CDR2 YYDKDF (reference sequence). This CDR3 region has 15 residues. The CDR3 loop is CATSRDSDSYYEQYF. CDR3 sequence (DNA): TGTGCCACCAGCAGAGATTCAGACTCCTACTACGAGCAGTACTTC.

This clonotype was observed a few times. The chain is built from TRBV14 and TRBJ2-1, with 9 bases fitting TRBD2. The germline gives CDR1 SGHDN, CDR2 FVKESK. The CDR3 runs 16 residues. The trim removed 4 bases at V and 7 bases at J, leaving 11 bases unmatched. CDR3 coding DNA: TGTGCCAGCAGCCGCGTCCGGCTAGCGGGAAAAAATGAGCAGTTCTTC. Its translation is CASSRVRLAGKNEQFF.

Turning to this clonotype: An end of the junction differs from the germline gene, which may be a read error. The CDR3, as DNA: TGTGCCAGCAGCCAAGAACTGCCTGGCTATGGCTACACCTTC. This gives the protein CASSQELPGYGYTF. The rearrangement uses TRBV4-1 and TRBJ1-2; D is undetermined. The CDR3 has 14 residues. In germline, CDR1 is MGHRA, CDR2 YSYEKL.

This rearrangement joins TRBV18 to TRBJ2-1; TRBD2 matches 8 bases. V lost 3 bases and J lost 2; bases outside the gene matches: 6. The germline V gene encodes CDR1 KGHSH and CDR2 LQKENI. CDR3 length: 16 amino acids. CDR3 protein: CASSPLAGRPYNEQFF. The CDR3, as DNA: TGTGCCAGCTCACCCCTAGCGGGCCGCCCCTACAATGAGCAGTTCTTC.

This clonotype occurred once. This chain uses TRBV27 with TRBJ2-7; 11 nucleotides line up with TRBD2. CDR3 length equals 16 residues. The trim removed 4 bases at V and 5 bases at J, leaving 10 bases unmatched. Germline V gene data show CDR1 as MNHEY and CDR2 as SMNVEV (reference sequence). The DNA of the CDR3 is TGTGCCAGCAGTTCCTCACTCCCGACTAGCGGGGACGAGCAGTACTTC. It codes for CASSSSLPTSGDEQYF.

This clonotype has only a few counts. CDR3 protein: CASSFFSEYNEQFF. In nucleotides, the CDR3 is TGTGCCAGCAGTTTTTTCTCGGAATACAATGAGCAGTTCTTC. This rearrangement joins TRBV27 to TRBJ2-1; D is uncertain. This CDR3 has 14 residues. CDR1 is MNHEY, CDR2 SMNVEV, per germline (reference sequence). Trimming shortened V by 3 bases and J by 4 bases, and 10 bases separated the two germline ends.

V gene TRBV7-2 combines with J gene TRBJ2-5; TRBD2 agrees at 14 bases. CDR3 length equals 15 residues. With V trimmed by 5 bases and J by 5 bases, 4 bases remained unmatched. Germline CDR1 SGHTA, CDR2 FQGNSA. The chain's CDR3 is CASSRTSGGSETQYF. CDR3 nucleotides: TGTGCCAGCAGCAGGACTAGCGGGGGGTCGGAGACCCAGTACTTC.

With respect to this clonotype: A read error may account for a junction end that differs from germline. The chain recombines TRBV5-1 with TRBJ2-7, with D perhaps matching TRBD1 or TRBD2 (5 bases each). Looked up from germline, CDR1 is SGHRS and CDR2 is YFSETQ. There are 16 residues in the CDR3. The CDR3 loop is CTSSLASGPSQDEQYF. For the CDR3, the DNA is TGCACCAGCAGCTTGGCGTCGGGACCCAGTCAGGACGAGCAGTACTTC.

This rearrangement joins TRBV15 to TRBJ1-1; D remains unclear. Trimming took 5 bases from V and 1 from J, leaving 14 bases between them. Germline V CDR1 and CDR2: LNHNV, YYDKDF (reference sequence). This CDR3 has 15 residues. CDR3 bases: TGTGCCACCAGCCTATTGGACGGGTCGAACACTGAAGCTTTCTTT. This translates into CATSLLDGSNTEAFF. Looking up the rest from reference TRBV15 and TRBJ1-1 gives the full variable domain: DAMVIQNPRYQVTQFGKPVTLSCSQTLNHNVMYWYQQKSSQAPKLLFHYYDKDFNNEADTPDNFQSRRPNTSFCFLDIRSPGLGDTAMYLCATSLLDGSNTEAFFGQGTRLTVV.

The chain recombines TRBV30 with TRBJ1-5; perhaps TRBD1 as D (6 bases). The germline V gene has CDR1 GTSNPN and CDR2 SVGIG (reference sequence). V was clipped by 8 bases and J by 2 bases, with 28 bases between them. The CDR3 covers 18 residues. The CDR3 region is CASSRNLGGNDRNQPQHF. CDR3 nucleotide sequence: TGTGCCAGTAGCAGAAATTTGGGGGGCAATGATCGCAATCAGCCCCAGCATTTT.

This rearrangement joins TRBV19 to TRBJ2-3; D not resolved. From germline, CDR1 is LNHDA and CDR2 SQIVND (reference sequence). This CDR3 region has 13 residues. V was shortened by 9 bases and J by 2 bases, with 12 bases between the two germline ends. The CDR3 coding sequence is TGTGCCAGCAGGCAGGTCTCCACAGATACGCAGTATTTT. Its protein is CASRQVSTDTQYF.

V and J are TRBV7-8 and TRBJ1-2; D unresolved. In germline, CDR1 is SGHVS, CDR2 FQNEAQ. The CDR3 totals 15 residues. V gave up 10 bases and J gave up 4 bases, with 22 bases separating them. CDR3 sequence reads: CATSDLSGGVYGYTF. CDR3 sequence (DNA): TGTGCCACCAGTGATTTGTCCGGAGGAGTCTATGGCTACACCTTC.

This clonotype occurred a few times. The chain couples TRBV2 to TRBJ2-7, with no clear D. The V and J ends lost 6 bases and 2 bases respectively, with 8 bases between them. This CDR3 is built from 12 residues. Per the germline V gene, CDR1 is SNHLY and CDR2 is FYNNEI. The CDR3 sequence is CASSPNPYEQYF. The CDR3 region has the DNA TGTGCCAGCAGCCCTAATCCCTACGAGCAGTACTTC.

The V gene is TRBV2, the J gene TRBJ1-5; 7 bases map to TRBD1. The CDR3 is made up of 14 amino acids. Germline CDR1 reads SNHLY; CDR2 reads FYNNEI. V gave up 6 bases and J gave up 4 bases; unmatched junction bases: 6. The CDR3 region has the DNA TGTGCCAGCAGGGGGGGGACAGCAAATCAGCCCCAGCATTTT. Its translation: CASRGGTANQPQHF.

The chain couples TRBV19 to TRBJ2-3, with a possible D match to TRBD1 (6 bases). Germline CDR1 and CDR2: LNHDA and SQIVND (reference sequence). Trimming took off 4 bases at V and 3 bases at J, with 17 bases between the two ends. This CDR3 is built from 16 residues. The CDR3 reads CASSTTHRDTTDTQYF. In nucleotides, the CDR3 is TGTGCCAGTAGTACGACCCACCGGGACACAACAGATACGCAGTATTTT. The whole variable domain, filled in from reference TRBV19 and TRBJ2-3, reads DGGITQSPKYLFRKEGQNVTLSCEQNLNHDAMYWYRQDPGQGLRLIYYSQIVNDFQKGDIAEGYSVSREKKESFPLTVTSAQKNPTAFYLCASSTTHRDTTDTQYFGPGTRLTVL.

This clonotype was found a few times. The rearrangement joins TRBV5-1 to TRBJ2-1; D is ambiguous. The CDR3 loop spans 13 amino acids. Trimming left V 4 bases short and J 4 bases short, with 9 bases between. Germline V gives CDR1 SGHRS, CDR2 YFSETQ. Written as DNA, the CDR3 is TGCGCCAGCAGCCCCTTGGAGTACAATGAGCAGTTCTTC. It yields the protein CASSPLEYNEQFF.

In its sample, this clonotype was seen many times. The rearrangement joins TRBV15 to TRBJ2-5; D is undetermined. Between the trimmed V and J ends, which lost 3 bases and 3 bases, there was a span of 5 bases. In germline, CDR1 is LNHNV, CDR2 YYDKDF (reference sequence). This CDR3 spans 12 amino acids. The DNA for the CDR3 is TGTGCCACCAGCAGCGGAGAAGAGACCCAGTACTTC. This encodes CATSSGEETQYF.

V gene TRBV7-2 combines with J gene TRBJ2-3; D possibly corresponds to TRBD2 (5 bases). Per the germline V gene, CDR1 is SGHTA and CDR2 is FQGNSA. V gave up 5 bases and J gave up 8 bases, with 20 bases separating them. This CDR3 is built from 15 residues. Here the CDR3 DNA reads TGTGCCAGCAGCCTAAAGGCCGGGATCGGTTTTACGCAGTATTTT. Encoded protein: CASSLKAGIGFTQYF.

CDR3 in DNA: TGTGCCAGCAGCTCACAGACTAGCGGGGCGAACACCGGGGAGCTGTTTTTT. Translated: CASSSQTSGANTGELFF. This chain uses TRBV7-2 with TRBJ2-2, with 11 bases aligning to TRBD2. Germline CDR1 is SGHTA and CDR2 is FQGNSA. The CDR3 sequence is 17 residues long. V lost 4 bases to trimming and J lost 0 bases; unmatched junction nucleotides: 4.

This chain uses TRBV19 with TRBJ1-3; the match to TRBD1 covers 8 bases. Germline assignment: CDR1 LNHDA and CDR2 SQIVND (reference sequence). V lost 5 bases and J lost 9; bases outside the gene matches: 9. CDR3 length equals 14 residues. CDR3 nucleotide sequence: TGTGCCAGTAGTCGTCCCGGGACAGGCGGCACCATATATTTT. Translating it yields CASSRPGTGGTIYF. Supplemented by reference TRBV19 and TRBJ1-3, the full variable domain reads DGGITQSPKYLFRKEGQNVTLSCEQNLNHDAMYWYRQDPGQGLRLIYYSQIVNDFQKGDIAEGYSVSREKKESFPLTVTSAQKNPTAFYLCASSRPGTGGTIYFGEGSWLTVV.

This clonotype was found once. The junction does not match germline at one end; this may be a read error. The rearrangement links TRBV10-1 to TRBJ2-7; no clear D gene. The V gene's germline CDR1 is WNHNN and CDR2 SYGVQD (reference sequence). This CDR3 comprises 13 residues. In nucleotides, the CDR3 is TGTGCCAGCAGCCTACTTGATTCCTACGAGCAGTACTTC. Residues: CASSLLDSYEQYF.

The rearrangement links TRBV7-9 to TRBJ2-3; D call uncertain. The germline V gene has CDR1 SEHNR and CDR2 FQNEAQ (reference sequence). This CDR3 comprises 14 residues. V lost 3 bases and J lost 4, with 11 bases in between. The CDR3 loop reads CASSFDVGADTQYF. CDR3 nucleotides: TGTGCCAGCAGCTTTGACGTTGGCGCAGATACGCAGTATTTT.

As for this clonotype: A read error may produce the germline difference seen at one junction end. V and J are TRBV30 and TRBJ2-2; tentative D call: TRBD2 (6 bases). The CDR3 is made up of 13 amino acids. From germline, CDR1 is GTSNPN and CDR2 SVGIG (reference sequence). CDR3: CAWSVSDAGGLFF. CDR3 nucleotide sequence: TGTGCCTGGAGTGTGTCAGACGCCGGGGGGCTGTTTTTT.

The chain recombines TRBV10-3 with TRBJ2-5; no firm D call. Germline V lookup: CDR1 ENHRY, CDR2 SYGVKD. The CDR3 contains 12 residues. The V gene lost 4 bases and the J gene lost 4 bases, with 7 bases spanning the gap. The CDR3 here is CAISGVGETQYF. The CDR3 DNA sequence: TGTGCCATCAGTGGTGTGGGAGAGACCCAGTACTTC.

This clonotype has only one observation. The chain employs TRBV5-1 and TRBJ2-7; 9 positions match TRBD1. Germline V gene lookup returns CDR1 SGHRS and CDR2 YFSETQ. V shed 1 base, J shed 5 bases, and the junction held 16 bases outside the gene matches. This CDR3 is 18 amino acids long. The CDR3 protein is CASSLKAVGSTGGDEQYF. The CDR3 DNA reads TGCGCCAGCAGCTTGAAGGCGGTTGGGTCGACAGGGGGGGACGAGCAGTACTTC.